This TCR beta chain was profiled in a study of T cell responses to AZD1222 COVID-19 vaccine. This CDR3 comprises 16 residues. Germline trimming cut 1 base from V and 9 bases from J; bases unmatched to any gene: 8. Germline assignment: CDR1 SGHTA and CDR2 FQGNSA. Repertoires were generated with immunoSEQ multiplex PCR, while TCRdb's copy carries only in-frame clones and drops some. Of fewer than 200,000 clones listed, roughly 92% are singletons. The clonotype was recovered from an adult in good health. The V and J genes are TRBV7-2 and TRBJ1-6, with 8 bases that match TRBD1. The specimen comprised peripheral blood, sampled on day 0 of AZD1222 vaccination. The CDR3 is CASSLGVTGAGSPLHF. Here the CDR3 DNA reads TGTGCCAGCAGCTTAGGTGTGACAGGGGCCGGTTCACCCCTCCACTTT.